These 5 T cell receptor beta chains originate from one sample sequenced in a study of T-cell memory formation after mild COVID-19. TCRdb redid the calling of the 5' RACE reads with MiXCR, one entry per CDR3 protein. This table has 200,000 to 250,000 distinct CDR3 sequences, 9.5% appearing once. The sequenced sample was PBMCs or a T cell subset sorted from them (not recorded which). Receptors were obtained from a young man who had mild COVID-19 (a few samples of this study predate the infection). Cell type and time point are not known.

The V gene is TRBV30, the J gene TRBJ2-7, with D tentatively TRBD1 or TRBD2 (5 bases each). The V gene lost 3 bases and the J gene lost 3 bases, with 15 bases spanning the gap. Germline V gene lookup returns CDR1 GTSNPN and CDR2 SVGIG (reference sequence). This CDR3 has 14 residues. The DNA of the CDR3 is TGTGCCTGGAGCGACCCGGGACGGATCTACGAGCAGTACTTC. Protein sequence: CAWSDPGRIYEQYF.

At least ten counts were recorded for this clonotype. V gene TRBV12-3 or TRBV12-4 combines with J gene TRBJ2-2; D is ambiguous. V was clipped by 7 bases and J by 2 bases, with 17 bases between them. The length of the CDR3 is 16 residues. The CDR3 spells CASTHLRNINTGELFF. The CDR3 DNA reads as TGTGCCAGCACACACCTTCGGAACATCAACACCGGGGAGCTGTTTTTT.

This clonotype occurred many times. V and J are TRBV5-1 and TRBJ2-2; D is uncertain. V was cut by 3 bases and J by 4 bases, with 7 bases left in between. Per germline, CDR1 SGHRS and CDR2 YFSETQ. The CDR3 spans 13 residues. The CDR3 spells CASSSQPTGELFF. CDR3 in DNA: TGCGCCAGCAGCTCCCAGCCCACCGGGGAGCTGTTTTTT.

The chain combines TRBV7-7 with TRBJ2-2; D is possibly TRBD1 or TRBD2 (6 bases each). The CDR3 is made up of 16 amino acids. Between the trimmed V and J ends, which lost 1 base and 2 bases, there was a span of 11 bases. In germline, CDR1 is SSHAT, CDR2 FNYEAQ (reference sequence). The CDR3 loop is CASSLDPGGNTGELFF. CDR3 nucleotide sequence: TGTGCCAGCAGCTTAGACCCCGGGGGCAACACCGGGGAGCTGTTTTTT.

In its sample, this clonotype was seen a few times. This chain joins TRBV3-1 and TRBJ1-5, with D possibly matching TRBD1 (5 bases). The length of the CDR3 is 15 residues. The V and J ends lost 1 base and 3 bases respectively, with 10 bases between them. Germline V CDR1 and CDR2: LGHDT, YNNKEL (reference sequence). In DNA form, the CDR3 reads TGTGCCAGCAGCCAAGTCTGGGGCTACAATCAGCCCCAGCATTTT. This encodes CASSQVWGYNQPQHF.